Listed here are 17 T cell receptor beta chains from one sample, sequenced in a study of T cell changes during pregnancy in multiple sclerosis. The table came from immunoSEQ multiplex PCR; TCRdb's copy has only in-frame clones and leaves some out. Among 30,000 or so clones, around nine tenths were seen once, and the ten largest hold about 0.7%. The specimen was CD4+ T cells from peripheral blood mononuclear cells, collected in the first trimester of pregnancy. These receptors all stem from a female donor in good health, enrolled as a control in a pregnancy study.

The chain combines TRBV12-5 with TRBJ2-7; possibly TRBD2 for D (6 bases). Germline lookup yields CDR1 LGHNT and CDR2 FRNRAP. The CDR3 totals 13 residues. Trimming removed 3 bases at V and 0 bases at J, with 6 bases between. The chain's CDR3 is CASGLAGSYEQYF. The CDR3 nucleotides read TGTGCTAGTGGTTTAGCGGGCTCCTACGAGCAGTACTTC. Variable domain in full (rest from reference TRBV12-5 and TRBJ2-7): DARVTQTPRHKVTEMGQEVTMRCQPILGHNTVFWYRQTMMQGLELLAYFRNRAPLDDSGMPKDRFSAEMPDATLATLKIQPSEPRDSAVYFCASGLAGSYEQYFGPGTRLTVT.

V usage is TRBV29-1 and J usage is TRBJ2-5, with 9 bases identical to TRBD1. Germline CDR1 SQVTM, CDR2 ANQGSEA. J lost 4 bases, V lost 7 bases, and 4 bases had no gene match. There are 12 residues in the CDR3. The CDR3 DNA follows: TGCAGCGCCGTGGACAGGGGAGAGACCCAGTACTTC. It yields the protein CSAVDRGETQYF.

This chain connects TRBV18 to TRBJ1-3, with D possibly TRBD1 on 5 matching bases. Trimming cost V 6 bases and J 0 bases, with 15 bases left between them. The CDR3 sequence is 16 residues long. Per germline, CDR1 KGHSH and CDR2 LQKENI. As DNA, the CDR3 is TGTGCCAGCTCCGCAAACACAGGTAGCTCTGGAAACACCATATATTTT. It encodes CASSANTGSSGNTIYF.

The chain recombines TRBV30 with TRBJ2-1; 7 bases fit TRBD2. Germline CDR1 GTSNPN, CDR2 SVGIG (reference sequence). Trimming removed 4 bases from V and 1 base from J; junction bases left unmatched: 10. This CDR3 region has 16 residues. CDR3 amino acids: CAWTHAGGSSYNEQFF. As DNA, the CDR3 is TGTGCCTGGACCCATGCCGGGGGGAGTTCCTACAATGAGCAGTTCTTC. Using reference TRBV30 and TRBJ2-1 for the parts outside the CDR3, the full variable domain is SQTIHQWPATLVQPVGSPLSLECTVEGTSNPNLYWYRQAAGRGLQLLFYSVGIGQISSEVPQNLSASRPQDRQFILSSKKLLLSDSGFYLCAWTHAGGSSYNEQFFGPGTRLTVL.

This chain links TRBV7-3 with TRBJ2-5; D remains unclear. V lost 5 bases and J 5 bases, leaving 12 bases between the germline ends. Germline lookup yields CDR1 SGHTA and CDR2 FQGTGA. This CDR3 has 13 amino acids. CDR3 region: CASSASSSETQYF. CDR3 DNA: TGTGCCAGCAGCGCCTCCAGTTCGGAGACCCAGTACTTC. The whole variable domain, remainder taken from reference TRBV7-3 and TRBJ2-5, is GAGVSQTPSNKVTEKGKYVELRCDPISGHTALYWYRQSLGQGPEFLIYFQGTGAADDSGLPNDRFFAVRPEGSVSTLKIQRTERGDSAVYLCASSASSSETQYFGPGTRLLVL.

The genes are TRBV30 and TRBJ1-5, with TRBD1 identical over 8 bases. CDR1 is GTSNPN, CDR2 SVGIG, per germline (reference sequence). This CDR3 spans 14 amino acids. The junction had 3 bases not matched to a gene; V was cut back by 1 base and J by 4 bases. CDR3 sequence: CAWSATGVNQPQHF. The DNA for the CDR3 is TGTGCCTGGAGTGCGACAGGGGTGAATCAGCCCCAGCATTTT.

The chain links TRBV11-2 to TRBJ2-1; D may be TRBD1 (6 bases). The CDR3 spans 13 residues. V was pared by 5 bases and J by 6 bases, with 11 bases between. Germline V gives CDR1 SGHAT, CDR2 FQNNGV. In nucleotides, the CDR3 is TGTGCCAGCAGCCCGGGACACCTCAATGAGCAGTTCTTC. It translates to CASSPGHLNEQFF.

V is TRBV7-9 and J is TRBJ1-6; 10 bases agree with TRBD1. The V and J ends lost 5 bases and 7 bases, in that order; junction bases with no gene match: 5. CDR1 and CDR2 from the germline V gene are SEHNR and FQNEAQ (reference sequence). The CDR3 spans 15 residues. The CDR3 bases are TGTGCCAGCAGCCCAGGGGGACAGGGGAATTCACCCCTCCACTTT. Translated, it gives CASSPGGQGNSPLHF.

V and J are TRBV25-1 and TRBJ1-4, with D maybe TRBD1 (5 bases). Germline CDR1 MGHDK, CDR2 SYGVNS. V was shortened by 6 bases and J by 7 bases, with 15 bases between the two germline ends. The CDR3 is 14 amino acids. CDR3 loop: CASRSGTWGEKLFF. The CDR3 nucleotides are TGTGCCAGCAGGAGCGGGACCTGGGGTGAAAAACTGTTTTTT.

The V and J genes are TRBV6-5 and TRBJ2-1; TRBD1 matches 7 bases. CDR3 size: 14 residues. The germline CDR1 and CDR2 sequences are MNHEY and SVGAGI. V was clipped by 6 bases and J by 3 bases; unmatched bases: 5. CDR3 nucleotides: TGTGCCAGCAGCTACAGGGGTTTCTACAATGAGCAGTTCTTC. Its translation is CASSYRGFYNEQFF.

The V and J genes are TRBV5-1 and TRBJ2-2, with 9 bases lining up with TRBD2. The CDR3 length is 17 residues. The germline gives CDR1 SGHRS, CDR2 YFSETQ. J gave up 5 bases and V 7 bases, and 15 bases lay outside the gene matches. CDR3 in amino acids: CASSSLAGTQGTGELFF. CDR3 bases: TGCGCCAGCTCGAGCCTAGCGGGGACACAGGGTACCGGGGAGCTGTTTTTT.

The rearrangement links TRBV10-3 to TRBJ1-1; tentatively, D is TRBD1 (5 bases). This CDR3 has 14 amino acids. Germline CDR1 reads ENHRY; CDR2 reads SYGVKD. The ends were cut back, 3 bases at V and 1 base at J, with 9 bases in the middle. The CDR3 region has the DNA TGTGCCATCAGTGATGAAACAGGGAACACTGAAGCTTTCTTT. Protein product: CAISDETGNTEAFF.

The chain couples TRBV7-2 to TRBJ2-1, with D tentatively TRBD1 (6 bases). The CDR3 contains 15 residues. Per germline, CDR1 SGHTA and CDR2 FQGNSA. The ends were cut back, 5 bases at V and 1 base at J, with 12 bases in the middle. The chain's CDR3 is CASSATGISYNEQFF. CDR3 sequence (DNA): TGTGCCAGCAGCGCTACAGGGATATCCTACAATGAGCAGTTCTTC.

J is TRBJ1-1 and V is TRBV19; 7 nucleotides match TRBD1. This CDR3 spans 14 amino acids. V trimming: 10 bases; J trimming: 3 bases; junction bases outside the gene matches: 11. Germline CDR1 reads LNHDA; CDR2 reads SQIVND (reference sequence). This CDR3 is CATRTGDSHTEAFF. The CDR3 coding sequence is TGTGCCACCCGGACAGGAGATTCCCACACTGAAGCTTTCTTT.

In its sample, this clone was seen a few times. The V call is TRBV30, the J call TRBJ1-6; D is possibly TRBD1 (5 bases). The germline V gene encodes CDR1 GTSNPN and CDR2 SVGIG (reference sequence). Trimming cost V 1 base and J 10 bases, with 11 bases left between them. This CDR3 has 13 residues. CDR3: CAWSGQNQSPLHF. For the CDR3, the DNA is TGTGCCTGGAGTGGACAGAATCAATCACCCCTCCACTTT.

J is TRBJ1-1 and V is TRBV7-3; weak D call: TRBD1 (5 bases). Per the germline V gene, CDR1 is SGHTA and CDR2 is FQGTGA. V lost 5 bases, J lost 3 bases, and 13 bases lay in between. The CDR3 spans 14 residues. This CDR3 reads CASSPGGSDTEAFF. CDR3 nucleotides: TGTGCCAGCAGCCCCGGGGGGTCGGACACTGAAGCTTTCTTT.

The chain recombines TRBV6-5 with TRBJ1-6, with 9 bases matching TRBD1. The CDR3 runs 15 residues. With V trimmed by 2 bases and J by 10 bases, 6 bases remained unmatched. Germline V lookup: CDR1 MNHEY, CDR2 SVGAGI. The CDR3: CASSYAGTGPSPLHF. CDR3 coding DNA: TGTGCCAGCAGTTACGCCGGGACAGGGCCCTCACCCCTCCACTTT.